Described below is a single T cell receptor beta chain sequence and its context. The data belong to a study of OX40 agonist ivuxolimab in advanced cancers. Trimming took 0 bases from V and 3 from J; bases not matched to a gene: 9. The CDR3 is made up of 16 amino acids. The germline V gene has CDR1 GTSNPN and CDR2 SVGIG (reference sequence). Only in-frame clones appear in the TCRdb table, and some are missing; sequencing was by immunoSEQ multiplex PCR. Among around 26,000 clones listed, about 85% were seen once. The source material was CD4+ or CD8+ T cells sorted from blood, sampled in a trial of the OX40 agonist ivuxolimab. This clonotype was sampled from an adult with an advanced solid tumor such as melanoma, head and neck, liver or kidney cancer. This sequence joins TRBV30 and TRBJ1-2, with 8 bases fitting TRBD1. CDR3 DNA: TGTGCCTGGAGTGTACTAGGGACAGGAGAACACTATGGCTACACCTTC. Translating it yields CAWSVLGTGEHYGYTF.